In its sample, the clone carrying this T cell receptor beta chain was seen a few times. Its target is unknown. The germline gives CDR1 SGHRS, CDR2 YFSETQ. This CDR3 is 14 amino acids long. The trim removed 0 bases at V and 9 bases at J, leaving 8 bases unmatched. This record belongs to a study of beta chain features in type 1 diabetes. Study-wide results and limits: People with Type 1 diabetes carried modestly yet significantly shorter TCRB CDR3s in all four CD4+ subsets. Amplification by PCR could prefer shorter templates, with the same effect in patients and controls.

Sequencing targeted expressed TCRB transcripts, as all isolated RNA had been reverse transcribed. Assay: immunoSEQ multiplex PCR; the TCRdb copy retains only in-frame clones and omits some. The sample has roughly 150,000 clones; less than 9.5% are singletons. CD45RO/CCR7/CD25/CD127/CD95/CD27 sorting isolated CD4+ naive, central memory, regulatory and stem cell-like memory cells. This receptor was obtained from a woman aged 40 to 55 with type 1 diabetes. The specimen was central memory CD4+ T cells from blood. The V and J genes are TRBV5-1 and TRBJ2-5; 7 nucleotides align to TRBD2. CDR3 bases: TGCGCCAGCAGCTTGGCCGAGGTACGGGAGGCCCAGTACTTC. Encoded protein: CASSLAEVREAQYF.